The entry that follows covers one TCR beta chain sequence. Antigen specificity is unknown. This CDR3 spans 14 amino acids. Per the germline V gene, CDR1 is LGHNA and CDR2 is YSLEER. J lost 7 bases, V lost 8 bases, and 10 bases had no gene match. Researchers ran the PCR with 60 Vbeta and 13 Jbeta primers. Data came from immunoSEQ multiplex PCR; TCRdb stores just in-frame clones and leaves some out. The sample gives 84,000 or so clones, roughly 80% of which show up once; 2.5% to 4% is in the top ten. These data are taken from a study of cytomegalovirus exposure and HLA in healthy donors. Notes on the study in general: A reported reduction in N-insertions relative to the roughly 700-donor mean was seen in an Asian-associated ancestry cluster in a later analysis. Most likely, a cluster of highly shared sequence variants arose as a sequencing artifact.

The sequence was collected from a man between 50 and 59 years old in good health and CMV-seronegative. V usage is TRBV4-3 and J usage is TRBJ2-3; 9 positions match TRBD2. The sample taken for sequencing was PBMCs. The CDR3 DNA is TGCGCCAGCTCCGTTGCGGGGGGGCGATATACGCAGTATTTT. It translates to CASSVAGGRYTQYF.